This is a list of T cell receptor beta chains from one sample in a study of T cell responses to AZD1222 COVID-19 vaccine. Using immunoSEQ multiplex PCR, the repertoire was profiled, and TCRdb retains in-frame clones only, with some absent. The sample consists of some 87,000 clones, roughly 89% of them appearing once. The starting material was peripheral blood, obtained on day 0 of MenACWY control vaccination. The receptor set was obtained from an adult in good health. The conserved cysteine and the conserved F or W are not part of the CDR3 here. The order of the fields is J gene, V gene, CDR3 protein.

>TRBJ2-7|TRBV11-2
ASSPRLSSYEQY
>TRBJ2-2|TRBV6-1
ASSEAGDRARTGELF
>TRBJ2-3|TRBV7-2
ASSRFAGGGADTQY
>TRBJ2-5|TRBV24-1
ATSGGPYAGETQY
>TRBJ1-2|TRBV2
ASSEAHFFYGYT
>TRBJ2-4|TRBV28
ASSFYNGEIAKNIQY
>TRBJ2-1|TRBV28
ASSLGVPGEQF
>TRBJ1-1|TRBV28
ASSLGQGTTEAF
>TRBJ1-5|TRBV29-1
SVGTGSGNQPQH
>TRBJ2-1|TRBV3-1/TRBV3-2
ASSQETSGYNEQF
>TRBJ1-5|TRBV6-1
ASSGQGAVGNQPQH
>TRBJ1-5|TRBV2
ASSEGWGINQPQH
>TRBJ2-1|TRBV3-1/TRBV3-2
ASRPLANNEQF
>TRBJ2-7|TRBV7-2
ASSYTSEQY
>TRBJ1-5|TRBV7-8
ASSPPGGNQPQH
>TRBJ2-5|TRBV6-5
ASSYGGIGQETQY
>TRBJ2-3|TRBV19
ASSTLSGDRATDTQY
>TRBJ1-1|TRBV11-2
ASSWRGSNTEAF
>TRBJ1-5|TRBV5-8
ASSLRQRTSQPQH
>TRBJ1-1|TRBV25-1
ASRGYTEAF
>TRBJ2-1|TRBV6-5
ASSYSTGTGDNEQF
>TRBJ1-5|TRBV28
ASSFAGDNQPQH
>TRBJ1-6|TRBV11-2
ASSDYNSPLH
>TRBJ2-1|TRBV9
ASSVAGLAGGQF
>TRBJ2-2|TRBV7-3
ASRTGTGNTGELF